The T cell receptor beta chain described here comes from a study of patients and donors after allogeneic stem cell transplantation. This CDR3 is 15 amino acids long. J lost 2 bases, V lost 4 bases, and 3 bases had no gene match. The germline gives CDR1 LNHDA, CDR2 SQIVND (reference sequence). TCRdb processed the RT-PCR reads anew with MiXCR; each CDR3 protein has one entry. The sample carries about 230,000 distinct CDR3 sequences, roughly 13% recorded once. The receptor was derived from a human donor who was either an allogeneic HSCT recipient or a stem cell or donor lymphocyte infusion donor (not recorded which). It is not recorded whose cells these are; they may come from a transplant donor. The sequenced material came from blood, either unsorted or a sorted T cell fraction (not recorded which). The chain is built from TRBV19 and TRBJ2-3; 10 nucleotides align to TRBD2. Written as DNA, the CDR3 is TGTGCCAGTAGTACCGGACTAGCGGTCACAGATACGCAGTATTTT. It translates to CASSTGLAVTDTQYF.